This TCR beta chain was retrieved from a study of T cells in Graves' hyperthyroidism and ophthalmopathy. RNA transcripts were the template for amplifying TCR beta CDR3 regions. Primed by the HTBI set, a first-round RT-PCR was run on the TCR CDR3. TCRdb used MiXCR to reprocess the multiplex PCR reads, holding one entry per CDR3 protein. The sample includes about 560,000 distinct CDR3 sequences, 40% to 55% of them seen just once. The germline V and J ends were trimmed by 0 bases and 4 bases, with 12 bases remaining between them. The CDR3 consists of 14 residues. CDR1 and CDR2 (germline): DFQATT, SNEGSKA (reference sequence). Recently diagnosed hyperthyroidism of less than 2 months' duration affected patients aged 18 to 65. The study based diagnoses on clinical symptoms, serum thyroxine and TRAb, thyroid ultrasound and orbital computed tomography.

The TCR sequence derives from a young woman with Graves' hyperthyroidism. This chain connects TRBV20-1 to TRBJ1-1; D unclear. The sample consisted of peripheral blood or thyroid tissue (not recorded which). The DNA of the CDR3 is TGCAGTGCTAGAGAGGCTGGAGGGCTCACTGAAGCTTTCTTT. The encoded protein is CSAREAGGLTEAFF.